This T cell receptor beta chain was observed in a study of vaccination and CD4 T cells after COVID-19. Between the trimmed V and J ends, which lost 5 bases and 9 bases, there was a span of 8 bases. This CDR3 spans 12 amino acids. The germline CDR1 and CDR2 sequences are MNHNS and SASEGT. TCRdb reprocessed the PCR reads via MiXCR and lists one record per CDR3 protein. The sample lists tens of thousands of distinct CDR3 sequences, around 53% occurring once. Positive PCR tests came between March and December 2020, ahead of the US Alpha, Beta and Delta variants. The TCR comes from a human donor who had recovered from COVID-19. The material was CD4+ T cells from blood, obtained before SARS-CoV-2 vaccination. This rearrangement joins TRBV6-1 to TRBJ1-6; D is undetermined. The CDR3: CASSRSGSPLHF. Written as DNA, the CDR3 is TGTGCCAGCAGTCGCAGCGGTTCACCCCTCCACTTT.